This T cell receptor (beta chain) was captured in a study of human T cells and chemical hapten exposure. This sample's time point: patch test 3, about 24 weeks after DPC sensitization. The treatment denotes: therapeutic diphenylcyclopropenone sensitization with weekly scalp DPC. Researchers sampled blood before each patch test went on. This clonotype has more than one count but fewer than ten. In the original analysis: With a range of 23,224 to 690,600, the median per sample was 95,638 TCRs. TCRdb recomputed calls from the RACE reads with MiXCR, one row per CDR3 protein. The authors' filters were not applied to this entry. The sample lists more than 100,000 distinct CDR3 sequences; approximately 10% were seen once. The receptor was derived from a woman aged 45-59 years with alopecia areata. Some clones in this sample may be carry-over from other donors' samples. The sequencing used whole blood, collected in connection with sensitization to the hapten diphenylcyclopropenone (DPC).

The DNA of the CDR3 is TGTGCCAGCTCACCACCGTACAGCCTAAACTATGGCTACACCTTC. It translates to CASSPPYSLNYGYTF. This rearrangement joins TRBV18 to TRBJ1-2; D is uncertain. Trimming took off 0 bases at V and 2 bases at J, with 10 bases between the two ends. The CDR3 spans 15 residues. Germline assignment: CDR1 KGHSH and CDR2 LQKENI.